What follows is one TCR beta chain and its context. Its antigen is not identified. The data were obtained in a study of CD8+ T cells in alopecia areata. Study-wide findings and caveats: Tofacitinib delivered significant drops in scalp clonality and in expanded CD8+ clones among the top 100. Clonality was higher in lesional than normal scalp, especially in alopecia totalis/universalis.

The V and J ends lost 4 bases and 0 bases respectively, with 15 bases between them. CDR3 size: 15 residues. CDR1 and CDR2 from the germline V gene are SQVTM and ANQGSEA. Treatment here: oral pan-JAK inhibitor, 5-10 mg twice daily. Extracted from the samples, RNA was reverse transcribed into cDNA to serve as the sequencing template. TCRdb keeps only in-frame clones here, not all; method: immunoSEQ multiplex PCR. The table shows 160,000 or so clones, with approximately 52% occurring only once. The chain uses TRBV29-1 and TRBJ1-1; D ambiguous. This sequence was found in a human donor with alopecia areata. Material: CD4+ T cells sorted from blood, obtained around week 55, from a patient treated with tofacitinib. The CDR3 sequence: CSVAGLLRMNTEAFF. The CDR3 nucleotides are TGCAGCGTTGCAGGTCTACTCCGAATGAACACTGAAGCTTTCTTT.